The rows below give T cell receptor beta chains drawn from one sample of a study of blood T cell repertoires in COVID-19. Repertoires were generated with immunoSEQ multiplex PCR, while TCRdb's copy carries only in-frame clones and drops some. The sample holds some 200,000 clones; about nine tenths are singletons and the top ten take 2% to 2.5%. The sample comprised peripheral blood. The receptors derive from a woman aged 45-59 years with acute or convalescent COVID-19. Both conserved end residues are part of each CDR3. The D gene is left open where the match is weak. Rows may omit the clone size; those that give it use once, few, many or a size class.

few,TRBJ2-2,TRBV7-8,TRBD1,TGTGCCAGCAGCTTAGCGCGGGGACAGGGGAACACCGGGGAGCTGTTTTTT,CASSLARGQGNTGELFF
-,TRBJ2-1,TRBV19,TRBD2,TGTGCCAGTACCTCCGGGACTAGGGGATACAATGAGCAGTTCTTC,CASTSGTRGYNEQFF
-,TRBJ1-1,TRBV2,-,TGTGCCAGCAGCAACACCGGCAGGGCTTTCTTT,CASSNTGRAFF
-,TRBJ2-3,TRBV6-2/TRBV6-3,TRBD2,TGTGCCAGCAGTTACGATGGCGGGAGGGCCACAGATACGCAGTATTTT,CASSYDGGRATDTQYF
-,TRBJ1-5,TRBV6-5,-,TGTGCCAGCAGTTCGGGGGGGGGCAATCAGCCCCAGCATTTT,CASSSGGGNQPQHF
-,TRBJ2-7,TRBV9,-,TGTGCCAGCAGCGTATCGCGGGTGGGGAACAACGAGCAGTACTTC,CASSVSRVGNNEQYF
-,TRBJ2-7,TRBV5-1,-,TGCGCCAGCAGCTTGACGTCAGGTCGGCAGGGGAGCTCCTACGAGCAGTACTTC,CASSLTSGRQGSSYEQYF
-,TRBJ2-7,TRBV18,-,TGTGCCAGCTCACCACTATCAGACATCTACGAGCAGTACTTC,CASSPLSDIYEQYF
-,TRBJ1-1,TRBV19,-,TGTGCCAGTAGTGCAGACAGGCAGAACACTGAAGCTTTCTTT,CASSADRQNTEAFF
-,TRBJ2-7,TRBV19,TRBD1,TGTGCCAGTAGTATTCAGGGGGCCTACGAGCAGTACTTC,CASSIQGAYEQYF
-,TRBJ2-1,TRBV27,TRBD1,TGTGCCAGCAGCGCCAGAGACAGGGGAGGAAATGAGCAGTTCTTC,CASSARDRGGNEQFF
-,TRBJ2-7,TRBV5-1,-,TGCGCCAGCAGCTTGGGGGTAGTCACAGGTCCGATATACGAGCAGTACTTC,CASSLGVVTGPIYEQYF
-,TRBJ2-7,TRBV7-9,-,TGTGCCAGCAGCCTCGCTGGGGCTTACGAGCAGTACTTC,CASSLAGAYEQYF
-,TRBJ1-2,TRBV11-3,-,TGTGCCAGCAGCTACGGACAGTCATATGGCTACACCTTC,CASSYGQSYGYTF
-,TRBJ2-7,TRBV30,-,TGTGCCTGGAGTACGAGCGGGTACGAGCAGTACTTC,CAWSTSGYEQYF
-,TRBJ2-3,TRBV18,TRBD2,TGTGCCAGCTCACGTCTAGCGGGAGGGCCGGATACGCAGTATTTT,CASSRLAGGPDTQYF
-,TRBJ1-2,TRBV5-1,TRBD1,TGCGCCAGCAGCCGCGGGACAGAGGGCTATGGCTACACCTTC,CASSRGTEGYGYTF
-,TRBJ2-7,TRBV9,TRBD1,TGTGCCAGCAGTGGACAGGGCCACGAGCAGTACTTC,CASSGQGHEQYF
-,TRBJ2-5,TRBV13,TRBD2,TGTGCCAGCAGCTTCGGGACTAGCGGGAGAGGGGGGGAGACCCAGTACTTC,CASSFGTSGRGGETQYF
-,TRBJ1-1,TRBV7-8,-,TGTGCCAGCAGCTCCCAGAGGCCCATGAACACTGAAGCTTTCTTT,CASSSQRPMNTEAFF
once,TRBJ1-5,TRBV21-1,-,TGTGCCAGCAACCTATCTTCCGGGGACAGGGGGAATCAGCCCCAGCATTTT,CASNLSSGDRGNQPQHF
-,TRBJ1-1,TRBV5-6,-,TGTGCCAGCAGCCGTAGGACAGATGAAGCTTTCTTT,CASSRRTDEAFF
-,TRBJ2-7,TRBV18,TRBD2,TGTGCCAGCTCACCGGCTAGCGGGAGGTTCTACGAGCAGTACTTC,CASSPASGRFYEQYF
many,TRBJ2-2,TRBV7-2,-,TGTGCCAGCAGCTTAGGAGGGGAGGACACCGGGGAGCTGTTTTTT,CASSLGGEDTGELFF
-,TRBJ1-3,TRBV20-1,TRBD1,TGCAGTGCTAGTTCGACAGGGGTTGGAAACACCATATATTTT,CSASSTGVGNTIYF
-,TRBJ1-2,TRBV7-9,-,TGTGCCAGCAGCGGCGGGGCAGGCACCTTCTATGGCTACACCTTC,CASSGGAGTFYGYTF
-,TRBJ1-4,TRBV5-6,TRBD1,TGTGCCAGCAGCTTGGGGACAGGGGATGAAAAACTGTTTTTT,CASSLGTGDEKLFF
-,TRBJ2-3,TRBV7-2,-,TGTGCCAGCAGCAAAAACCAGGGGTGGGGTGATACGCAGTATTTT,CASSKNQGWGDTQYF
-,TRBJ2-1,TRBV6-4,-,TGTGCCAGCAAAGTGGAGGCCTTAGCCCATGAGCAGTTCTTC,CASKVEALAHEQFF
-,TRBJ2-5,TRBV4-1,-,TGCGCCAGCAGCCTAGGGGGACAAAAAGAGACCCAGTACTTC,CASSLGGQKETQYF
-,TRBJ2-3,TRBV4-1,-,TGCGCCAGCAGCCAAGCTCCGGATACGCAGTATTTT,CASSQAPDTQYF
-,TRBJ2-7,TRBV7-8,TRBD1,TGTGCCAGCAGCTTGCCGGGACAGGCCATAGGACAGCAGTACTTC,CASSLPGQAIGQQYF
-,TRBJ2-3,TRBV9,TRBD2,TGTGCCAGCAGCGCGACTAGCGGGGGAGATACGCAGTATTTT,CASSATSGGDTQYF
-,TRBJ2-3,TRBV6-2/TRBV6-3,TRBD2,TGTGCCAGCAGTGGACTAGCGGGGTATGATACGCAGTATTTT,CASSGLAGYDTQYF
-,TRBJ2-1,TRBV6-2/TRBV6-3,TRBD2,TGTGCCAGCAGTCCCGGGGGGAGCGGGGCCCTCAATGAGCAGTTCTTC,CASSPGGSGALNEQFF
-,TRBJ2-2,TRBV5-1,-,TGCGCCAGCAGCTTTTCCCAGCGGGGGGAGCTGTTTTTT,CASSFSQRGELFF
-,TRBJ1-1,TRBV5-4,-,TGTGCCAGCAGCCCAGGGTTGGGTTCGTCAGGGGCTTTCTTT,CASSPGLGSSGAFF
-,TRBJ2-3,TRBV3-1/TRBV3-2,-,TGTGCCAGCAGCCAAGAATGGCAGGGGTTAGTGGCAGATACGCAGTATTTT,CASSQEWQGLVADTQYF
-,TRBJ2-7,TRBV5-1,TRBD2,TGCGCCAGCACCTCCTTGGGGGAGGGCTACGAGCAGTACTTC,CASTSLGEGYEQYF
-,TRBJ1-3,TRBV5-6,-,TGTGCCAGCAGCTTGTCAACAGGGTCATCTGGAAACACCATATATTTT,CASSLSTGSSGNTIYF
-,TRBJ1-2,TRBV7-2,TRBD1,TGTGCCAGCAGCTTAGTCGGGACAGATCAAATTTATGGCTACACCTTC,CASSLVGTDQIYGYTF
-,TRBJ2-5,TRBV5-1,-,TGCGCCAGCAGCTTGGGATCAGCGGGCATTTACGAAGAGACCCAGTACTTC,CASSLGSAGIYEETQYF
-,TRBJ1-2,TRBV7-9,TRBD1,TGTGCCATCGACCAGGGGGACAACTATGGCTACACCTTC,CAIDQGDNYGYTF
-,TRBJ2-7,TRBV12-3/TRBV12-4,-,TGTGCCAGCAGTTCCTTCTACGAGCAGTACTTC,CASSSFYEQYF
-,TRBJ1-5,TRBV6-4,-,TGTGCCAGCAGTGAGGAAGGGGGACAGCCCCAGCATTTT,CASSEEGGQPQHF
-,TRBJ2-1,TRBV5-1,TRBD2,TGCGCCAGCAGCTTTGTTAGCGGGCACTCCTACAATGAGCAGTTCTTC,CASSFVSGHSYNEQFF
-,TRBJ2-5,TRBV13,-,TGTGCCAGCAGCTTAACAGGGCATCAAGAGACCCAGTACTTC,CASSLTGHQETQYF
-,TRBJ2-5,TRBV5-6,-,TGTGCCAGCAGCTTGGTGGACTTACGGGAACAAGAGACCCAGTACTTC,CASSLVDLREQETQYF
-,TRBJ1-5,TRBV18,-,TGTGCCAGCTCACCAGGTCAGGGTTCTAATCAGCCCCAGCATTTT,CASSPGQGSNQPQHF
-,TRBJ1-2,TRBV4-2,TRBD1,TGTGCCAGCAGCCAAGTGGGGACAGGGCCCTATGGCTACACCTTC,CASSQVGTGPYGYTF
-,TRBJ2-1,TRBV19,-,TGTGCCACCTCAGAACGAAGCTCCTACAATGAGCAGTTCTTC,CATSERSSYNEQFF
-,TRBJ1-5,TRBV29-1,TRBD1,TGCAGCGTCTTGACAGGGGCAGGTCAGCCCCAGCATTTT,CSVLTGAGQPQHF
few,TRBJ2-3,TRBV2,-,TGTGCCAGCAGAGCACTAGTGGTGAGCTCAGATACGCAGTATTTT,CASRALVVSSDTQYF
-,TRBJ2-2,TRBV7-2,-,TGTGCCAGCAGCTTACCGGGGGAGGTTGTCGGGGAGCTGTTTTTT,CASSLPGEVVGELFF
-,TRBJ1-3,TRBV4-3,-,TGCGCCAGCAGCCAAGATCTTTGGGCCTCTGGAAACACCATATATTTT,CASSQDLWASGNTIYF
-,TRBJ1-1,TRBV30,TRBD1,TGTGCCTGGACCCCCCACAGGGGGCTAGGCACTGAAGCTTTCTTT,CAWTPHRGLGTEAFF
-,TRBJ2-7,TRBV19,TRBD1,TGTGCCAGTAGTGAATTAACTCGACAGGGGGAGCAGTACTTC,CASSELTRQGEQYF
once,TRBJ2-5,TRBV5-1,-,TGCGCCAGCAGCTTGGACGTGGCAGGGGCAGGTGAGACCCAGTACTTC,CASSLDVAGAGETQYF
-,TRBJ2-5,TRBV24-1,TRBD1,TGTGCCACCAGTGATTTGGGACAGGGGTTGGAGACCCAGTACTTC,CATSDLGQGLETQYF